This TCR beta chain was recovered during a study of T cells after yellow fever vaccination. This clonotype was seen at least ten times. The V and J ends lost 0 bases and 7 bases, in that order; junction bases with no gene match: 4. Per the germline V gene, CDR1 is LNHNV and CDR2 is YYDKDF (reference sequence). The CDR3 covers 15 residues. Via MiXCR, TCRdb re-called the 5' RACE reads, giving one row per CDR3 protein. The table includes roughly 170,000 distinct CDR3 sequences, roughly 6.4% detected once. Material: CD4+ T cells sorted from PBMCs, obtained on the day of the first yellow fever vaccination. This chain links TRBV15 with TRBJ2-2; 8 bases are a match to TRBD2. The receptor comes from a man between 18 and 29 years old who received the YFV17D yellow fever vaccine. The CDR3 region has the DNA TGTGCCACCAGCAGAGATTTTACTAGCGGCGGGGAGCTGTTTTTT. Encoded protein: CATSRDFTSGGELFF. Complete variable domain (other parts from reference TRBV15 and TRBJ2-2): DAMVIQNPRYQVTQFGKPVTLSCSQTLNHNVMYWYQQKSSQAPKLLFHYYDKDFNNEADTPDNFQSRRPNTSFCFLDIRSPGLGDTAMYLCATSRDFTSGGELFFGEGSRLTVL.